The next 11 T cell receptor beta chains were all read from a single sample in a study of blood T cell repertoires in COVID-19. Clones were read by immunoSEQ multiplex PCR, and TCRdb kept only the in-frame ones, dropping some. The profile covers 110,000 or so clones, with approximately 89% appearing a single time and around 5.5% taken by the ten largest. Specimen: peripheral blood. The source of these receptors is a woman in her fifties or sixties with COVID-19, enrolled during active disease.

For the CDR3, the DNA is TGTGCCAGCAGCTCTTACACTGAAGCTTTCTTT. It encodes CASSSYTEAFF. The V call is TRBV5-4, the J call TRBJ1-1, with unresolved D. The ends were cut back, 3 bases at V and 3 bases at J, with 3 bases in the middle. The length of the CDR3 is 11 residues. CDR1 is SGHNT, CDR2 YYREEE, per germline (reference sequence).

The chain uses TRBV30 and TRBJ1-6, with 7 bases lining up with TRBD1. CDR1 and CDR2 (germline): GTSNPN, SVGIG (reference sequence). The CDR3 runs to 15 residues. Trimming cost V 4 bases and J 5 bases; bases outside gene matches: 8. The chain's CDR3 is CAWNRARGNNSPLHF. DNA for the CDR3: TGTGCCTGGAATCGGGCCAGGGGGAATAATTCACCCCTCCACTTT.

The J gene is TRBJ2-3, the V gene TRBV11-3, with 16 bases identical to TRBD2. The CDR3 extends over 16 amino acids. V trimming: 3 bases; J trimming: 4 bases; junction bases outside the gene matches: 1. CDR1 and CDR2 (germline): SGHNT, YENEEA. CDR3 sequence: CASSFGTSGRADTQYF. Written as DNA, the CDR3 is TGTGCCAGCAGCTTCGGGACTAGCGGGAGGGCAGATACGCAGTATTTT.

The V gene is TRBV10-1, the J gene TRBJ2-2; 9 bases agree with TRBD1. Trimming at V came to 6 bases and at J to 3 bases, leaving 5 bases not matched to a gene. The CDR3 consists of 15 residues. Germline CDR1 and CDR2: WNHNN and SYGVQD (reference sequence). The CDR3 spells CASSPGQGYTGELFF. The CDR3 region has the DNA TGCGCCAGCAGCCCGGGACAGGGATACACCGGGGAGCTGTTTTTT.

This chain joins TRBV4-1 and TRBJ2-3, with D possibly being TRBD2 (6 bases). Germline V gene sequence: CDR1 MGHRA, CDR2 YSYEKL. The CDR3 spans 16 residues. The V end was cut by 2 bases, the J end by 2 bases, with 14 bases between. The CDR3 loop reads CASSQSRALATDTQYF. The DNA of the CDR3 is TGCGCCAGCAGCCAATCCCGGGCACTAGCCACAGATACGCAGTATTTT.

In this sample, this clone turned up once. The V gene is TRBV5-1, the J gene TRBJ2-2; D not resolved. This CDR3 region has 12 residues. Between the trimmed V and J ends, which lost 0 bases and 5 bases, there was a span of 2 bases. Germline V gene lookup returns CDR1 SGHRS and CDR2 YFSETQ. CDR3: CASSLATGELFF. DNA for the CDR3: TGCGCCAGCAGCTTGGCTACCGGGGAGCTGTTTTTT.

The chain combines TRBV2 with TRBJ1-4; 9 nucleotides line up with TRBD1. Germline assignment: CDR1 SNHLY and CDR2 FYNNEI. This CDR3 region has 15 residues. With 6 bases clipped from V and 7 bases from J, the junction kept 9 bases outside the gene matches. The CDR3 DNA sequence: TGTGCCAGCAGATCTTTACAGGGGGCGGTTGAAAAACTGTTTTTT. Amino acids: CASRSLQGAVEKLFF.

The rearrangement joins TRBV27 to TRBJ1-5, with 12 bases identical to TRBD1. Germline CDR1 MNHEY, CDR2 SMNVEV (reference sequence). J lost 4 bases, V lost 3 bases, and 10 bases had no gene match. The CDR3 is made up of 18 amino acids. The CDR3 is CASSLGQGAWGLNQPQHF. CDR3 coding DNA: TGTGCCAGCAGTTTGGGACAGGGGGCCTGGGGATTGAATCAGCCCCAGCATTTT.

The gene calls are TRBV6-5 and TRBJ1-1; TRBD1 agrees at 9 bases. Per the germline V gene, CDR1 is MNHEY and CDR2 is SVGAGI. J gave up 2 bases and V 7 bases, and 5 bases lay outside the gene matches. The CDR3 consists of 14 residues. Written as DNA, the CDR3 is TGTGCCAGCAATACAGGGGGCGGAAACACTGAAGCTTTCTTT. Translating it yields CASNTGGGNTEAFF.

This chain links TRBV18 with TRBJ2-7; 8 nucleotides align to TRBD2. The CDR3 totals 14 residues. Germline-derived CDR1 and CDR2 are KGHSH and LQKENI. V gave up 6 bases and J gave up 2 bases; unmatched junction bases: 6. DNA of the CDR3: TGTGCCAGCTCCCTAGCGGGCAGGACCTACGAGCAGTACTTC. This codes for CASSLAGRTYEQYF.

The chain recombines TRBV28 with TRBJ1-2; TRBD1 might be the D (5 bases). The CDR3 is 16 amino acids. V was trimmed by 8 bases and J by 6 bases, leaving 25 bases between them. CDR1 and CDR2 (germline): MDHEN, SYDVKM. The CDR3 DNA is TGTGCCAGCGGGGACGGAGGAGGGCCTGAGGGGCATGGCTACACCTTC. This translates into CASGDGGGPEGHGYTF.